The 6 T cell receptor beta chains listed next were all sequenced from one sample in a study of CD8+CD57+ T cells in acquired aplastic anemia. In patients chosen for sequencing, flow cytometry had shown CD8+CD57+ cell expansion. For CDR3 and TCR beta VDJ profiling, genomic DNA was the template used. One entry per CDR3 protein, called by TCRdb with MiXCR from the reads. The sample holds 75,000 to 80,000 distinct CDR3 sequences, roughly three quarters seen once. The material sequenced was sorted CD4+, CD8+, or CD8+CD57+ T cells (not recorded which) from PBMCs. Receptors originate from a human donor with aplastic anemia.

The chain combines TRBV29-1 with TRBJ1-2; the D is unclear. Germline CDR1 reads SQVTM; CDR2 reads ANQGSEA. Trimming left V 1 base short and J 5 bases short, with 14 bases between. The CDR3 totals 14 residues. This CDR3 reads CSVEGRTTTYGYTF. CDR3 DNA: TGCAGCGTTGAAGGGCGGACTACTACATATGGCTACACCTTC.

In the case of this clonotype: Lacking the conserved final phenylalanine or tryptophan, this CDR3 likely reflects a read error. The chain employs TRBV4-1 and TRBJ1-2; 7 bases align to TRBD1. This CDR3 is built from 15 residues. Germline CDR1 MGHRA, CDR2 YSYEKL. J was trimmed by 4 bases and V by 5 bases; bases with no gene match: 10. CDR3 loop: CASSDYQGVGYGYTL. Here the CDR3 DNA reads TGCGCCAGCAGCGACTACCAGGGGGTCGGCTATGGCTACACCTTA.

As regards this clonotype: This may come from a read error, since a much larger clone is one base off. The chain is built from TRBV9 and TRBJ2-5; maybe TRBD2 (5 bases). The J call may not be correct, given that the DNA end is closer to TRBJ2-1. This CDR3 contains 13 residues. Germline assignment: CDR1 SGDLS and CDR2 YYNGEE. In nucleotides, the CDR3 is TGTGCCAGCAGCCCAGGACTCTACTATGAGCAGTTCTTC. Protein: CASSPGLYYEQFF.

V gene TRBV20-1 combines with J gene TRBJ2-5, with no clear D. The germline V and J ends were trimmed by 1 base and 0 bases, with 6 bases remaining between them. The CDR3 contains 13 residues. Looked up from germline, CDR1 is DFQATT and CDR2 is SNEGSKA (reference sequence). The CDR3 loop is CSARAPDQETQYF. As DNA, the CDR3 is TGCAGTGCTAGAGCCCCAGACCAAGAGACCCAGTACTTC.

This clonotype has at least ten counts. The CDR3 spells CSAKWDFASTDTQYF. The CDR3 bases are TGCAGTGCTAAATGGGACTTCGCTAGCACAGATACGCAGTATTTT. The rearrangement joins TRBV20-1 to TRBJ2-3; weak D call: TRBD2 (6 bases). Germline loops: CDR1 DFQATT, CDR2 SNEGSKA (reference sequence). The CDR3 loop spans 15 amino acids. The V gene lost 4 bases and the J gene lost 0 bases, with 14 bases spanning the gap.

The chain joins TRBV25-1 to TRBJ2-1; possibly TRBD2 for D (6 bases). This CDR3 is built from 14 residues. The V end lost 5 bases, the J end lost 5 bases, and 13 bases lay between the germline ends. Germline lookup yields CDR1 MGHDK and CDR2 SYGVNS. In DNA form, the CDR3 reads TGTGCCAGCAGTTCCAGCGGGCCCAACAATGAGCAGTTCTTC. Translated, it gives CASSSSGPNNEQFF.